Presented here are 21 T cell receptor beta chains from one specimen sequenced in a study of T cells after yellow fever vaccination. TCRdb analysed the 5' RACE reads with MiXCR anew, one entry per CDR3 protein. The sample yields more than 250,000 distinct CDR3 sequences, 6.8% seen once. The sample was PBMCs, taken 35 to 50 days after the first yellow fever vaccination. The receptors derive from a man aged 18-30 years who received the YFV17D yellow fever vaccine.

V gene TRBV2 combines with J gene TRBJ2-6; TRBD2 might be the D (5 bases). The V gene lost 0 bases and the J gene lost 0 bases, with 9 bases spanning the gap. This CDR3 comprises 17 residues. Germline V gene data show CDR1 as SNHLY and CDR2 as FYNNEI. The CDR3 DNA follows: TGTGCCAGCAGTGAAGCGGGGAGAGGCTCTGGGGCCAACGTCCTGACTTTC. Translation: CASSEAGRGSGANVLTF.

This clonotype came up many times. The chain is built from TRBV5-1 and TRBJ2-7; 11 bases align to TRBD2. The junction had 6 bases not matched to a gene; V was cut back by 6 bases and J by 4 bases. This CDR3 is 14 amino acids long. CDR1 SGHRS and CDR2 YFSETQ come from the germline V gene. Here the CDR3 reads CASTPGLAVYEQYF. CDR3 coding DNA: TGCGCCAGCACCCCGGGACTAGCGGTATACGAGCAGTACTTC.

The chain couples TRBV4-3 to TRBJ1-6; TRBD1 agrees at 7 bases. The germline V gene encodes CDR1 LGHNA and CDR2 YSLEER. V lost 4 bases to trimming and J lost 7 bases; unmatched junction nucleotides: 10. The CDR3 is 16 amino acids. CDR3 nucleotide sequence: TGCGCCAGCAGCCCCGGAGGGGGCCTAATAAATTCACCCCTCCACTTT. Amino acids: CASSPGGGLINSPLHF.

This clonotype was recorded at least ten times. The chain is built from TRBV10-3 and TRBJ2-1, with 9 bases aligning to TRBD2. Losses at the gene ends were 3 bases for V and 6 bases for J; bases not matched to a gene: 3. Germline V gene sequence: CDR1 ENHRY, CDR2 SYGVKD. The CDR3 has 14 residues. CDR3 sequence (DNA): TGTGCCATCAGTGATGGCGGGGGGGGCAATGAGCAGTTCTTC. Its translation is CAISDGGGGNEQFF.

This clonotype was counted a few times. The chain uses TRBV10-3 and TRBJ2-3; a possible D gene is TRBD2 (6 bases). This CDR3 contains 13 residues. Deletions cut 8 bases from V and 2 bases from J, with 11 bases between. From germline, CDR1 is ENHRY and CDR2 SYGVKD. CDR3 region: CAILAGNTDTQYF. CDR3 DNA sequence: TGTGCCATCCTGGCGGGGAACACAGATACGCAGTATTTT.

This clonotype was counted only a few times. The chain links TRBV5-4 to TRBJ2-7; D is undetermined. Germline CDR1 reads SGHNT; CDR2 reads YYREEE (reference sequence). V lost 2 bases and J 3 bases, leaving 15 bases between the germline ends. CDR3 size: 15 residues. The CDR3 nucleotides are TGTGCCAGCAGCTTTAACACCCCAAACCTCTACGAGCAGTACTTC. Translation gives CASSFNTPNLYEQYF. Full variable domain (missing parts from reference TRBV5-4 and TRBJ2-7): ETGVTQSPTHLIKTRGQQVTLRCSSQSGHNTVSWYQQALGQGPQFIFQYYREEENGRGNFPPRFSGLQFPNYSSELNVNALELDDSALYLCASSFNTPNLYEQYFGPGTRLTVT.

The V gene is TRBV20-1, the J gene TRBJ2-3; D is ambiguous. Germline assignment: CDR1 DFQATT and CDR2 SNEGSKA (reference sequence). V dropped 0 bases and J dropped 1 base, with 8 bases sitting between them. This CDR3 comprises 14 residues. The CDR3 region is CSARDVTRTDTQYF. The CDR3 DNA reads TGCAGTGCTAGAGATGTAACGCGCACAGATACGCAGTATTTT.

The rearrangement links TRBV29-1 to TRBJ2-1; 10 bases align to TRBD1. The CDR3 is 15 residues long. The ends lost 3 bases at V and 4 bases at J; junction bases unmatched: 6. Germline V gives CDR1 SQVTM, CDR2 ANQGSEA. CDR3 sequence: CSVEGRDRGYNEQFF. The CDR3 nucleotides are TGCAGCGTTGAGGGCCGGGACAGGGGTTACAATGAGCAGTTCTTC.

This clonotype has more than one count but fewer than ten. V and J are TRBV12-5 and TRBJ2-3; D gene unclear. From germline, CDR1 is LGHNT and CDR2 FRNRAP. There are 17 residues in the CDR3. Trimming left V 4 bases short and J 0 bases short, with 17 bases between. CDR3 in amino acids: CASGSSAVTFSTDTQYF. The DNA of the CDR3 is TGTGCTAGTGGTTCCTCAGCTGTGACCTTTAGCACAGATACGCAGTATTTT.

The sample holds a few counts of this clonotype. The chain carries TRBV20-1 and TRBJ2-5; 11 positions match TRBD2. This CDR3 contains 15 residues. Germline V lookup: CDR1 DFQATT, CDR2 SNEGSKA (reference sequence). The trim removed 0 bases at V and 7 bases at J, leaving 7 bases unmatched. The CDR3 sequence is CSARDKTSGVGTQYF. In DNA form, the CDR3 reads TGCAGTGCTAGAGATAAGACTAGCGGGGTGGGGACCCAGTACTTC.

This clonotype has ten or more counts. CDR3: CASSLDRGNEQFF. CDR3 bases: TGTGCCAGCAGCTTGGACAGGGGTAATGAGCAGTTCTTC. V gene TRBV5-8 combines with J gene TRBJ2-1; 7 bases are a match to TRBD1. The J segment lost 7 bases and the V segment lost 0 bases, leaving 1 base of the junction unmatched. The CDR3 is made up of 13 amino acids. Germline V gene sequence: CDR1 SGHTS, CDR2 YDEGEE.

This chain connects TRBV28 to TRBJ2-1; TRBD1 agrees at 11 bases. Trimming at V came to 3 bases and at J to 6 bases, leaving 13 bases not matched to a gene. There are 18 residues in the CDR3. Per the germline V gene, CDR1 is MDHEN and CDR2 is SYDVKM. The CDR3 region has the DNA TGTGCCAGCAGTTTCTTCCTCGGGACAGGGGGTAATAGCAATGAGCAGTTCTTC. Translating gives CASSFFLGTGGNSNEQFF.

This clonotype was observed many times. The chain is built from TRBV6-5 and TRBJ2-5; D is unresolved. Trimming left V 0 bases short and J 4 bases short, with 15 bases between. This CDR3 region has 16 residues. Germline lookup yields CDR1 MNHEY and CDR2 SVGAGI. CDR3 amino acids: CASSYSKTRTLETQYF. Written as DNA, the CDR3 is TGTGCCAGCAGTTACTCGAAGACTCGGACGTTAGAGACCCAGTACTTC.

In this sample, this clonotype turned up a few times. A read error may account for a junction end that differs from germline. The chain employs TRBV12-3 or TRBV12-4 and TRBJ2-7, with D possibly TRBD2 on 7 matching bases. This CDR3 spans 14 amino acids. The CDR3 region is CASRLGGDSYEQYF. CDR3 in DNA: TGTGCCAGCAGATTAGGGGGGGACTCCTACGAGCAGTACTTC.

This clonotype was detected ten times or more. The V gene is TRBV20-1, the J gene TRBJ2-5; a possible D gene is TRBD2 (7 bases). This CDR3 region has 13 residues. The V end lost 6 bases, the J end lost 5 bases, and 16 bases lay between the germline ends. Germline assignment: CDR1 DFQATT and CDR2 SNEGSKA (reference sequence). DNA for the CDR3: TGCAGTGCCCTAACGGGGGGCTATGAGACCCAGTACTTC. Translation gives CSALTGGYETQYF.

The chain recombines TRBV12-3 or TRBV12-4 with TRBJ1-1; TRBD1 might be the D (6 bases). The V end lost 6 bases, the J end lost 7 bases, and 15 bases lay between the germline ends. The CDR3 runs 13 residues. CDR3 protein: CASRSGQNYEAFF. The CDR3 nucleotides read TGTGCCAGCAGAAGCGGACAGAATTATGAAGCTTTCTTT.

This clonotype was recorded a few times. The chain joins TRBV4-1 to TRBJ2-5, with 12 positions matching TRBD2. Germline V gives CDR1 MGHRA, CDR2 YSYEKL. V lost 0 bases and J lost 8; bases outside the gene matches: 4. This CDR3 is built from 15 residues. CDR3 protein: CASSQDLAGGFTQYF. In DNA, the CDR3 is TGCGCCAGCAGCCAAGACCTAGCGGGGGGGTTTACCCAGTACTTC.

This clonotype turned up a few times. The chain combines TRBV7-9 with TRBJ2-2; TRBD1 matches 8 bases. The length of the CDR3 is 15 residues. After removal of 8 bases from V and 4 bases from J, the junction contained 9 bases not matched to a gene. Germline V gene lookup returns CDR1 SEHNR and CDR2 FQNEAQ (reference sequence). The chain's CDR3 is CASQRPTGATGELFF. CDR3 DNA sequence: TGTGCCAGCCAGCGTCCGACAGGGGCCACCGGGGAGCTGTTTTTT.

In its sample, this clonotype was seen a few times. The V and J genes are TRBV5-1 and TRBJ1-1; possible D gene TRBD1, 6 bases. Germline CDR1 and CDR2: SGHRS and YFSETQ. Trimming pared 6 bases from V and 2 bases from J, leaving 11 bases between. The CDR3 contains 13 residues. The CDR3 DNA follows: TGCGCCAGCACCTTACAGGGAAACACTGAAGCTTTCTTT. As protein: CASTLQGNTEAFF.

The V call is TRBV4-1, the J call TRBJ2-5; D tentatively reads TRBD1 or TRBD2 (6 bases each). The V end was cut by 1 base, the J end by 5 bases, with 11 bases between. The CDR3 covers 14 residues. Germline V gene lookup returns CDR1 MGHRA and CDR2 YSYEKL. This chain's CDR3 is CASSQGGAGETQYF. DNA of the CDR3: TGCGCCAGCAGCCAAGGGGGGGCAGGGGAGACCCAGTACTTC.

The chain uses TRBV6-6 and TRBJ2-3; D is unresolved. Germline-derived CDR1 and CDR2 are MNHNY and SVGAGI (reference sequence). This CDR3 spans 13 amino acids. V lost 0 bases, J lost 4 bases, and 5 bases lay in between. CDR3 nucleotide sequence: TGTGCCAGCAGTTACTCCATCGCAGATACGCAGTATTTT. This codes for CASSYSIADTQYF.